This entry features one T cell receptor (beta chain) sequence. By flow cytometry, patients selected for sequencing had shown an expansion of CD8+CD57+ cells. Among the patients, all had severe acquired aplastic anemia. Untreated patients provided the blood samples, with no therapy given before sampling. The template used for profiling TCR beta VDJ and CDR3 was genomic DNA. One entry per CDR3 protein, called by TCRdb with MiXCR from the reads. The table includes 150,000 to 200,000 distinct CDR3 sequences, 40% to 50% detected once. This specimen comes from a study of CD8+CD57+ T cells in acquired aplastic anemia. Study in general: The study obtained an average of about 3.2 ug of DNA from sorted CD4+ and CD8+ cells.

The CDR3 has 16 residues. Germline loops: CDR1 ENHRY, CDR2 SYGVKD. V dropped 6 bases and J dropped 2 bases, with 20 bases sitting between them. Sequencing was carried out using sorted CD4+, CD8+, or CD8+CD57+ T cells (not recorded which) from PBMCs. The chain combines TRBV10-3 with TRBJ2-7; weak D call: TRBD1 (7 bases). The source is a human donor with aplastic anemia. CDR3 coding DNA: TGTGCCATCAGCCCTGGGACAGCCGGGGGCCCCTACGAGCAGTACTTC. The encoded protein is CAISPGTAGGPYEQYF.